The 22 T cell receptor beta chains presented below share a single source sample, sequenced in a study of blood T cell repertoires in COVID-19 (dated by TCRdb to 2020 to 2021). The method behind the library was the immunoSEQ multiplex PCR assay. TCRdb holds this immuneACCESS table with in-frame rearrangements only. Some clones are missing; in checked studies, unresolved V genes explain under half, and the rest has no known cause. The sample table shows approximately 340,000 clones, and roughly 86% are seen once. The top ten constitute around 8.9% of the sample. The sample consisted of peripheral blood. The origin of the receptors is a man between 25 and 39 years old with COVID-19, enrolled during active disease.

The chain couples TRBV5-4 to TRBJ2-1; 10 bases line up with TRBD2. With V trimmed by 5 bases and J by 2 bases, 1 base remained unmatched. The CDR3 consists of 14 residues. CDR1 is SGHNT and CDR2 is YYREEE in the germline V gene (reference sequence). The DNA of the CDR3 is TGTGCCAGCAGAGCGGGAGGGGCCTACAATGAGCAGTTCTTC. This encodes CASRAGGAYNEQFF.

The CDR3 sequence is CASSSISTDTQYF. The CDR3 DNA sequence: TGTGCCAGCAGCTCCATTAGCACAGATACGCAGTATTTT. The chain joins TRBV7-3 to TRBJ2-3; D ambiguous. Trimming left V 4 bases short and J 0 bases short, with 5 bases between. CDR1 and CDR2 (germline): SGHTA, FQGTGA. CDR3 length: 13 amino acids.

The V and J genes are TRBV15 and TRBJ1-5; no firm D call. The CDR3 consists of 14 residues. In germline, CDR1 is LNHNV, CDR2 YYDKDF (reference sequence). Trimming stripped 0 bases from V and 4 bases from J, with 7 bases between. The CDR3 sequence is CATSRDRENQPQHF. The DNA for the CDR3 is TGTGCCACCAGCAGAGATAGGGAGAATCAGCCCCAGCATTTT.

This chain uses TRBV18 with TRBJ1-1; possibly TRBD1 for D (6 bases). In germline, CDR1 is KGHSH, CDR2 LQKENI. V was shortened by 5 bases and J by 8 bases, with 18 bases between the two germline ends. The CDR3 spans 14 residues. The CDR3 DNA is TGTGCCAGCTCATTAGGGCAGGGGACGGGCGAAGCTTTCTTT. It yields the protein CASSLGQGTGEAFF.

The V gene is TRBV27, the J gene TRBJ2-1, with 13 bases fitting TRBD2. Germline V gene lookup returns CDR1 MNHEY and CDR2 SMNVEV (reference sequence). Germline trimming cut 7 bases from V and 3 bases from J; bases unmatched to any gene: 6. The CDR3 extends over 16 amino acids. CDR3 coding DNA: TGTGCCAGCAACGCGGGACTAGCGGGATTCTACAATGAGCAGTTCTTC. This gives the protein CASNAGLAGFYNEQFF.

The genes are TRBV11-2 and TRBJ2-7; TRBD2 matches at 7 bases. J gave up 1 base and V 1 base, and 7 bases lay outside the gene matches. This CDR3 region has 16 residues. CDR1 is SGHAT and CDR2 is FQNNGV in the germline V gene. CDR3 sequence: CASSLVASGGSYEQYF. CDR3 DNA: TGTGCCAGCAGCTTAGTTGCTAGCGGTGGTTCCTACGAGCAGTACTTC.

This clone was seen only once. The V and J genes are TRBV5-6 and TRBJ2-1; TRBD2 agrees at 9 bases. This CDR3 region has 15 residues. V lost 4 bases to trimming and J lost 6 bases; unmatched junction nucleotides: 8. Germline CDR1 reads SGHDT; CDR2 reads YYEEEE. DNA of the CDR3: TGTGCCAGCAGCGTTGGGACTAGCCCGGTCAATGAGCAGTTCTTC. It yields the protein CASSVGTSPVNEQFF.

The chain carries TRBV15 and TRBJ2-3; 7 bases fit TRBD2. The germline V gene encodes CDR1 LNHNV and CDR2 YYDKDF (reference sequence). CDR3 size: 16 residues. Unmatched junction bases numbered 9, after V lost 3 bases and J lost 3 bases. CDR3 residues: CATSSEWGGMTDTQYF. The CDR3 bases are TGTGCCACCAGCAGCGAATGGGGGGGTATGACAGATACGCAGTATTTT.

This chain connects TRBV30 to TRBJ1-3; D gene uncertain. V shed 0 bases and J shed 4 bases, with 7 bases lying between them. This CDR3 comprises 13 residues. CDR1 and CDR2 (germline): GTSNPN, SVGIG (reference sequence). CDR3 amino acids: CAWSVLVGNTIYF. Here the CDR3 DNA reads TGTGCCTGGAGTGTATTAGTCGGAAACACCATATATTTT.

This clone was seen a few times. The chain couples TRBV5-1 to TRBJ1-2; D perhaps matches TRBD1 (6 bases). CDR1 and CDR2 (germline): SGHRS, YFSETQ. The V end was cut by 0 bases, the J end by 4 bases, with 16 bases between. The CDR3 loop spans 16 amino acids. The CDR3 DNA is TGCGCCAGCAGCTTGGAACAGGGAAGAACGGGCTATGGCTACACCTTC. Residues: CASSLEQGRTGYGYTF.

Here the CDR3 reads CASSGTSGAQETQYF. CDR3 sequence (DNA): TGTGCCAGCAGTGGGACTAGCGGGGCTCAAGAGACCCAGTACTTC. The chain joins TRBV2 to TRBJ2-5, with 12 nucleotides matching TRBD2. With V trimmed by 4 bases and J by 2 bases, 2 bases remained unmatched. Germline loops: CDR1 SNHLY, CDR2 FYNNEI. This CDR3 spans 15 amino acids.

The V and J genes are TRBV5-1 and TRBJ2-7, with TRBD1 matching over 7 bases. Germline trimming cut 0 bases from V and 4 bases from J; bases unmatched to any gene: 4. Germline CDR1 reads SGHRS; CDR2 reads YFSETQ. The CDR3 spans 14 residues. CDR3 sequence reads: CASSLEGGVYEQYF. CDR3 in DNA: TGCGCCAGCAGCTTGGAAGGGGGCGTTTACGAGCAGTACTTC.

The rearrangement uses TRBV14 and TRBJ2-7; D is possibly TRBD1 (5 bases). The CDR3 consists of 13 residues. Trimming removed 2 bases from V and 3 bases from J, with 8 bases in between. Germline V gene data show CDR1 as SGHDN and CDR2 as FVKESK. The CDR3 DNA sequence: TGTGCCAGCAGCCAAACCAGGGTCTACGAGCAGTACTTC. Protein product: CASSQTRVYEQYF.

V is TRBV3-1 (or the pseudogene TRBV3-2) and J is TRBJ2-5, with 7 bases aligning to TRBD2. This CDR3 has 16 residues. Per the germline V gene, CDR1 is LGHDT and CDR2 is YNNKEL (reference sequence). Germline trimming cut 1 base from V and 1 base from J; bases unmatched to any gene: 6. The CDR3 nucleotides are TGTGCCAGCAGCCAAGGGGCTAGCGGAGCCCAAGAGACCCAGTACTTC. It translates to CASSQGASGAQETQYF.

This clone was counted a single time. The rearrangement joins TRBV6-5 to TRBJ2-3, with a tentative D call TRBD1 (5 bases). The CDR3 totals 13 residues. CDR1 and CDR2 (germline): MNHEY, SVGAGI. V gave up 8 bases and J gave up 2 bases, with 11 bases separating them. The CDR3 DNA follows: TGTGCCAGCCGTAGGGGATCCACAGATACGCAGTATTTT. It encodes CASRRGSTDTQYF.

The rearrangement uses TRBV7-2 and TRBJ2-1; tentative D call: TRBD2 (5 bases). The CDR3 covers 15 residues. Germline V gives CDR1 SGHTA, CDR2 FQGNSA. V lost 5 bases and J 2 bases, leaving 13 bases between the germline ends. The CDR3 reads CASSQGSTPYNEQFF. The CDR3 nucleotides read TGTGCCAGCAGCCAAGGGAGTACCCCCTACAATGAGCAGTTCTTC. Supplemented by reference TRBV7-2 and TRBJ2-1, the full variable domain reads GAGVSQSPSNKVTEKGKDVELRCDPISGHTALYWYRQSLGQGLEFLIYFQGNSAPDKSGLPSDRFSAERTGGSVSTLTIQRTQQEDSAVYLCASSQGSTPYNEQFFGPGTRLTVL.

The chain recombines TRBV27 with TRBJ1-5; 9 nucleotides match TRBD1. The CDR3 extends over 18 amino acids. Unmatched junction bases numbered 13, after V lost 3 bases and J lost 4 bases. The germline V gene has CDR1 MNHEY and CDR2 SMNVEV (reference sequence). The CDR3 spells CASSFSYRGLWENQPQHF. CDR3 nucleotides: TGTGCCAGCAGTTTCAGTTACAGGGGGCTATGGGAAAATCAGCCCCAGCATTTT.

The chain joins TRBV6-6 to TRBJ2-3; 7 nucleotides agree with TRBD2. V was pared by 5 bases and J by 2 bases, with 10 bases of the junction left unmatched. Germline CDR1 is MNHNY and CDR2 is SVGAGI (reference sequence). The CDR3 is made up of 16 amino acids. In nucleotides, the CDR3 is TGTGCCAGCAGTCGACTAACTAGCGCCACCACAGATACGCAGTATTTT. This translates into CASSRLTSATTDTQYF.

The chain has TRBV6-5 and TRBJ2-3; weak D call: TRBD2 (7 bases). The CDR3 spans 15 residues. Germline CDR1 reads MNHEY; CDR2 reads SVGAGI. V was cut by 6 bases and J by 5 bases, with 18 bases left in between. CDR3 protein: CASRRGEGWRDTQYF. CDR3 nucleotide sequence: TGTGCCAGCAGAAGGGGGGAGGGGTGGAGAGATACGCAGTATTTT.

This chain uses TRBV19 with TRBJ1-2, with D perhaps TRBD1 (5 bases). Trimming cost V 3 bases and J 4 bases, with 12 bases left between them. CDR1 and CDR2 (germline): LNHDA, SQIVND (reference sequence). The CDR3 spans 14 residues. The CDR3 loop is CASSIQQAGYGYTF. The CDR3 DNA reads TGTGCCAGTAGTATTCAACAGGCCGGCTATGGCTACACCTTC.

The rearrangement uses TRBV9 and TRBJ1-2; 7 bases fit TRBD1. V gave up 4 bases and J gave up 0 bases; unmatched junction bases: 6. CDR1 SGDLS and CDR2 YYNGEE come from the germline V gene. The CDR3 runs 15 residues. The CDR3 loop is CASSPTGQPNYGYTF. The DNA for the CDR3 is TGTGCCAGCAGCCCAACGGGACAGCCTAACTATGGCTACACCTTC.

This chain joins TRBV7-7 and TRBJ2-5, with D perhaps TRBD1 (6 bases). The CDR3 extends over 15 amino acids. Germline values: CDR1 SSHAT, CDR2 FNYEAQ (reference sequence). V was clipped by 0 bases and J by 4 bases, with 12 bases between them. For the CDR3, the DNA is TGTGCCAGCAGCTTAGCCAGGGGAGTCGGAGAGACCCAGTACTTC. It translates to CASSLARGVGETQYF.